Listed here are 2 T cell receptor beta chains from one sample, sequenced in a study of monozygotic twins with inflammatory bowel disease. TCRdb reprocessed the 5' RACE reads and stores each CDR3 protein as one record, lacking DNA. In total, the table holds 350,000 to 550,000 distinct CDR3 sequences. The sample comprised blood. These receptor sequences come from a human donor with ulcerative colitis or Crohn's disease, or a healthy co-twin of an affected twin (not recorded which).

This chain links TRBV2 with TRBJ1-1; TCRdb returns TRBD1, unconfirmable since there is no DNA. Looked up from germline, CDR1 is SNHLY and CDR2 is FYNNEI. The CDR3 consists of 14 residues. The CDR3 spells CASRFHRVNTEAFF.

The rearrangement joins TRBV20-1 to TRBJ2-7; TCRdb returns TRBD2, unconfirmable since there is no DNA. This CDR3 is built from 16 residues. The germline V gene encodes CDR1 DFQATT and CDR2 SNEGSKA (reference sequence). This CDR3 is CSAPGLAGGKSYEQYF.